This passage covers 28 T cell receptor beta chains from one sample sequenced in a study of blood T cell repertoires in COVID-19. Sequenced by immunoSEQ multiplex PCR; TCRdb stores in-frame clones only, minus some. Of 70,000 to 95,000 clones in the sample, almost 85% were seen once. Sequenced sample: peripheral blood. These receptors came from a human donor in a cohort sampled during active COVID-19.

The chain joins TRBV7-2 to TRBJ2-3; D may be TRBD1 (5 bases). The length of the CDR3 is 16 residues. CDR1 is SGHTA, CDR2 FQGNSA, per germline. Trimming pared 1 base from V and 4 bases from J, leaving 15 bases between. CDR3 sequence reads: CASSLEMGRQADTQYF. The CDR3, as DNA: TGTGCCAGCAGCTTAGAAATGGGGCGCCAGGCAGATACGCAGTATTTT. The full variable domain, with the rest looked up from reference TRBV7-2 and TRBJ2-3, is GAGVSQSPSNKVTEKGKDVELRCDPISGHTALYWYRQSLGQGLEFLIYFQGNSAPDKSGLPSDRFSAERTGGSVSTLTIQRTQQEDSAVYLCASSLEMGRQADTQYFGPGTRLTVL.

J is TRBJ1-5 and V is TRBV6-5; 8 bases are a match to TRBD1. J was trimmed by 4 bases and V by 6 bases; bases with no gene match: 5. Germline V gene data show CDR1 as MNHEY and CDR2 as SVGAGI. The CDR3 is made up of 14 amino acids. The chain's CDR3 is CASRQDRGNQPQHF. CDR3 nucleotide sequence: TGTGCCAGCAGGCAAGACAGGGGTAATCAGCCCCAGCATTTT.

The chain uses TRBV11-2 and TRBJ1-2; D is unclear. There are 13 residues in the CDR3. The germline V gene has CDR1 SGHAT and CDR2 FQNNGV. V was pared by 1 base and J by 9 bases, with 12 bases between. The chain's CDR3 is CASSLVEGYSYTF. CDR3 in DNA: TGTGCCAGCAGCTTAGTTGAGGGTTACAGCTACACCTTC.

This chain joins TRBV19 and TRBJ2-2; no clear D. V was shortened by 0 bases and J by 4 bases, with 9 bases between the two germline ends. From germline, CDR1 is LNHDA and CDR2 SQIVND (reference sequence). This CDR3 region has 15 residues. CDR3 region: CASSIDNTGTGELFF. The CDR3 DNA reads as TGTGCCAGTAGTATAGATAATACGGGCACCGGGGAGCTGTTTTTT.

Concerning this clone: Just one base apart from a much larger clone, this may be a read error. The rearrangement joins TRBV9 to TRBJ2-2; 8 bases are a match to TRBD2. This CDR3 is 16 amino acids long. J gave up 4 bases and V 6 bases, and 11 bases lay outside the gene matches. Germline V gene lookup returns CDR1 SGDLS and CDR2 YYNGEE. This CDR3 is CASTRGRGASTGELFF. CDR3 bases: TGTGCCAGCACCCGGGGGCGGGGGGCTTCCACCGGGGAGCTGTTTTTT.

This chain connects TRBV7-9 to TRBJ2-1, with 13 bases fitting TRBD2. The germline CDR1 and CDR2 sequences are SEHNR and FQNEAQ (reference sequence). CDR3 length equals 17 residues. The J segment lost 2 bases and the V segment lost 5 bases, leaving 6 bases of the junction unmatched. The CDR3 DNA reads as TGTGCCAGCAGCCGCGGACTAGCGGGGGAGGCCTACAATGAGCAGTTCTTC. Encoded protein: CASSRGLAGEAYNEQFF. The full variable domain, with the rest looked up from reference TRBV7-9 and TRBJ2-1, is DTGVSQNPRHKITKRGQNVTFRCDPISEHNRLYWYRQTLGQGPEFLTYFQNEAQLEKSRLLSDRFSAERPKGSFSTLEIQRTEQGDSAMYLCASSRGLAGEAYNEQFFGPGTRLTVL.

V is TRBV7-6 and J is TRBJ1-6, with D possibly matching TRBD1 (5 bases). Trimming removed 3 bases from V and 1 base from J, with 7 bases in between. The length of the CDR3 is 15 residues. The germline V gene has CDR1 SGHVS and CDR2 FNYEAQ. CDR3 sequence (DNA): TGTGCCAGCAGCTTCCGGGGGTCCTATAATTCACCCCTCCACTTT. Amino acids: CASSFRGSYNSPLHF.

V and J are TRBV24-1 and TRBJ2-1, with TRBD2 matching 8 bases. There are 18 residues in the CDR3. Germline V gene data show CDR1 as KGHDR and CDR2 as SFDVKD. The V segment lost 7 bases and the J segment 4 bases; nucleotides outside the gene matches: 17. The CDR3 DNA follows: TGTGCCACCAGCGCCGATTTGGGTAGCGGGGTCAGGTACAATGAGCAGTTCTTC. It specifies CATSADLGSGVRYNEQFF.

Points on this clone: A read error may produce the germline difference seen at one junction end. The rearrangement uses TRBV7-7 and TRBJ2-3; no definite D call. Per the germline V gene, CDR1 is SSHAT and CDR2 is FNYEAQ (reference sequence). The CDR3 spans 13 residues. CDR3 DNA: TGTGCTAGCAGTCCGACATTTTCAGATACGCAGTATTTT. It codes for CASSPTFSDTQYF.

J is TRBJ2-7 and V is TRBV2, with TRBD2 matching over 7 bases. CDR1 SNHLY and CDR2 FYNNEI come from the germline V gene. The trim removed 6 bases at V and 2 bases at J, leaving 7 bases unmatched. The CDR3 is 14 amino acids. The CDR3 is CASRGRVAAYEQYF. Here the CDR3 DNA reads TGTGCCAGCAGGGGGAGGGTAGCGGCCTACGAGCAGTACTTC.

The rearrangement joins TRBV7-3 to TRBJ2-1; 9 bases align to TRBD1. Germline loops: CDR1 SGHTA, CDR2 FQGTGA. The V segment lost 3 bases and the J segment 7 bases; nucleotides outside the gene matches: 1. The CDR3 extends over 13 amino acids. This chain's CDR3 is CASSFGQGNEQFF. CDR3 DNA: TGTGCCAGCAGCTTCGGACAGGGGAATGAGCAGTTCTTC.

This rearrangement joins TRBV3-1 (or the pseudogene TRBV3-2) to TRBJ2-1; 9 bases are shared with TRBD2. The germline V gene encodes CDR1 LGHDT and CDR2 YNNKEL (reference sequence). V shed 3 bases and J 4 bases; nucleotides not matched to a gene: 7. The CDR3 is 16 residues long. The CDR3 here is CASSHLSGGLYNEQFF. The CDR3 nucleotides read TGTGCCAGCAGCCACCTTAGCGGGGGTCTTTACAATGAGCAGTTCTTC.

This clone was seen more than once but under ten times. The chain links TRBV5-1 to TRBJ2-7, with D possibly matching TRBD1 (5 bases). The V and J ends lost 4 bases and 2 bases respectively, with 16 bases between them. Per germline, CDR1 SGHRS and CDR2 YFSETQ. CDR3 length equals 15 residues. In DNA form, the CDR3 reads TGCGCCAGCAGCCCGAGAAGGGGAAGTCCCTACGAGCAGTACTTC. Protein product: CASSPRRGSPYEQYF.

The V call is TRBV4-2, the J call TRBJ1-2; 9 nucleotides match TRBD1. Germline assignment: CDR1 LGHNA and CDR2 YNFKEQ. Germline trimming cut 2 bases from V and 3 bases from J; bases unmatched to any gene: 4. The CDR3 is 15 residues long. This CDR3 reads CASSQQQGADYGYTF. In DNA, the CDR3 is TGTGCCAGCAGCCAACAACAGGGGGCCGACTATGGCTACACCTTC.

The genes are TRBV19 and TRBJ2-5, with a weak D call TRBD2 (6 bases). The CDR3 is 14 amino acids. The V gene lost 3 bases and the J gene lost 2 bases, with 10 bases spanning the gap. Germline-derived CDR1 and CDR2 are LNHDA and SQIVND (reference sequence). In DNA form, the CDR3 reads TGTGCCAGTAGTATTTGGGACTCTCAAGAGACCCAGTACTTC. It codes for CASSIWDSQETQYF.

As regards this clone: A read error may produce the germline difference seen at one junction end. The CDR3 coding sequence is TGTGCCACCAGCAGAGATATCCGGGGAATCTGCCTGCGGGAGGACCTCTTT. Residues: CATSRDIRGICLREDLF. V and J are TRBV15 and TRBJ1-6; D gene ambiguous. In germline, CDR1 is LNHNV, CDR2 YYDKDF (reference sequence). The CDR3 is made up of 17 amino acids.

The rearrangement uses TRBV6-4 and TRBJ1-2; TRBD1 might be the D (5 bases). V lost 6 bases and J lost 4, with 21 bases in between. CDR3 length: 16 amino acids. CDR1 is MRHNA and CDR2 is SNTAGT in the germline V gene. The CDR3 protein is CASRAVPGLTFYGYTF. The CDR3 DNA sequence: TGTGCCAGCAGAGCCGTTCCGGGACTCACATTCTATGGCTACACCTTC.

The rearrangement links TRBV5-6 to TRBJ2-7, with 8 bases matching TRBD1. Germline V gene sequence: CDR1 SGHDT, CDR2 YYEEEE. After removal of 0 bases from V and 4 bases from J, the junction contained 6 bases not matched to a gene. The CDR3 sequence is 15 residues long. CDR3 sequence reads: CASSLGQGARYEQYF. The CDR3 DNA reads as TGTGCCAGCAGCTTGGGGCAGGGGGCGAGGTACGAGCAGTACTTC.

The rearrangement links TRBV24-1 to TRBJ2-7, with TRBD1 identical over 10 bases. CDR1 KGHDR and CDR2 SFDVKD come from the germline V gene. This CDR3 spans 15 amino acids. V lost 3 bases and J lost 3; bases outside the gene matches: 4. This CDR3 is CATSDPRTGGYEQYF. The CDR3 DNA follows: TGTGCCACCAGTGATCCAAGGACAGGGGGCTACGAGCAGTACTTC.

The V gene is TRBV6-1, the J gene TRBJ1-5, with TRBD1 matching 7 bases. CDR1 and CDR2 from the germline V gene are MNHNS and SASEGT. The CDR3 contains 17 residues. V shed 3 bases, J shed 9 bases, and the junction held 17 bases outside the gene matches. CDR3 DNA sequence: TGTGCCAGCAGTGAGGGGACCGGGACAGTACAGTCTCGGCCCCAGCATTTT. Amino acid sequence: CASSEGTGTVQSRPQHF.

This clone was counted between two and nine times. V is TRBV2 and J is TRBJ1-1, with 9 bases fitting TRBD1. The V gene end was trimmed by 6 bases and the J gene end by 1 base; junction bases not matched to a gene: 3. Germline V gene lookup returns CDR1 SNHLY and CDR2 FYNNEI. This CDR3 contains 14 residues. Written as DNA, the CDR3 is TGTGCCAGCAGGGGGGGACAGGGGAACACTGAAGCTTTCTTT. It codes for CASRGGQGNTEAFF.

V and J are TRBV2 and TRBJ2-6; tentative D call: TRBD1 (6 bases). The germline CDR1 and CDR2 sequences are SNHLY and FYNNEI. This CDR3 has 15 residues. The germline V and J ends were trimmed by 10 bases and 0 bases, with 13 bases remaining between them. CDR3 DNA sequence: TGTGCCACCGACAGGATTTTCTCTGGGGCCAACGTCCTGACTTTC. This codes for CATDRIFSGANVLTF.

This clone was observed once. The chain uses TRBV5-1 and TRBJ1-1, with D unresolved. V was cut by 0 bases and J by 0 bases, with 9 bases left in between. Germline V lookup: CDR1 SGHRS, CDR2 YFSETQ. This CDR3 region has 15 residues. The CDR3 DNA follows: TGCGCCAGCAGCTTGGTCAATCCCATGAACACTGAAGCTTTCTTT. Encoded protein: CASSLVNPMNTEAFF.

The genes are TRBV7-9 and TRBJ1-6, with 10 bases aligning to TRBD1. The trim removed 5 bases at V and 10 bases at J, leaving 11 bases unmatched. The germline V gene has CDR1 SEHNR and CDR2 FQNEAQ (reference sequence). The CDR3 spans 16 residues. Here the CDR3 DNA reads TGTGCCAGCAGCCCCTTGGGAGGGACAGGGGTCTCACCCCTCCACTTT. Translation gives CASSPLGGTGVSPLHF.

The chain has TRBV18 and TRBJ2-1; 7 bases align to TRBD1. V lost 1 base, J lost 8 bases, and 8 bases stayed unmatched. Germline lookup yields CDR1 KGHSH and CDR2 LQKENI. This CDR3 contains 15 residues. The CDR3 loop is CASSPRLTGTYEQFF. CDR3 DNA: TGTGCCAGCTCACCACGGTTGACAGGGACCTATGAGCAGTTCTTC.

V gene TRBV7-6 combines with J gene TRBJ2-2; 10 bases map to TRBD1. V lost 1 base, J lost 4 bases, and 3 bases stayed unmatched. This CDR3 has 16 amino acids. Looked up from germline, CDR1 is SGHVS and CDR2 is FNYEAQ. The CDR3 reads CASSLVGTGVTGELFF. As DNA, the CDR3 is TGTGCCAGCAGCTTAGTAGGGACAGGGGTCACCGGGGAGCTGTTTTTT.

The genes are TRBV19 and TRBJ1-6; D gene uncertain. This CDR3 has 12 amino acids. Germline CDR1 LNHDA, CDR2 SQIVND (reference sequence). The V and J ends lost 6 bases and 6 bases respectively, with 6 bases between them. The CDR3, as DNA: TGTGCCAGTAGCCAGATTAATTCACCCCTCCACTTT. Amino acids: CASSQINSPLHF.

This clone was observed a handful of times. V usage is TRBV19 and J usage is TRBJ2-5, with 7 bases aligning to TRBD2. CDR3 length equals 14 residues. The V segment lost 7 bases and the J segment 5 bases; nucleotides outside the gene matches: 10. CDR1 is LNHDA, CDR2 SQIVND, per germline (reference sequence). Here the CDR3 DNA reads TGTGCCAGTACTTCTACCGGGGGGAGGGAGACCCAGTACTTC. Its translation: CASTSTGGRETQYF. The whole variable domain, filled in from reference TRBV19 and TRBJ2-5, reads DGGITQSPKYLFRKEGQNVTLSCEQNLNHDAMYWYRQDPGQGLRLIYYSQIVNDFQKGDIAEGYSVSREKKESFPLTVTSAQKNPTAFYLCASTSTGGRETQYFGPGTRLLVL.